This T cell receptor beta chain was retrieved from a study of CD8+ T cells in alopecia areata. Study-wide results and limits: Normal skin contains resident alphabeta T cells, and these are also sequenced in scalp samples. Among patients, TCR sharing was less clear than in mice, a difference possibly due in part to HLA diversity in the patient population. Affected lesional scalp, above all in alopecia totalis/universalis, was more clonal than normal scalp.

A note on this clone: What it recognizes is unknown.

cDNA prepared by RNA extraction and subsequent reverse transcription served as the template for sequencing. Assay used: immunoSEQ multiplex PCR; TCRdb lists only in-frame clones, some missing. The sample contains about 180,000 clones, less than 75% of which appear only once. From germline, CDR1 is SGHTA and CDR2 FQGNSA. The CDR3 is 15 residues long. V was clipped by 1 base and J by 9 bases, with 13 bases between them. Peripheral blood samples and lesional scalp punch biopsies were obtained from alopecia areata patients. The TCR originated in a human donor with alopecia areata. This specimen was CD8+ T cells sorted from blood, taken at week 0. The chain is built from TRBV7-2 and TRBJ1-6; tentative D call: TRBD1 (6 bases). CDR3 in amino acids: CASSLVGGKGSPLHF. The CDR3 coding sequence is TGTGCCAGCAGCTTAGTGGGGGGCAAAGGTTCACCCCTCCACTTT.